These T cell receptor beta chains were read from a single sample in a study of blood T cells in healthy people across ages. MiXCR was run by TCRdb on the 5' RACE reads, yielding one entry per CDR3 protein. This table holds about 900,000 distinct CDR3 sequences, approximately 49% found once. Sequenced sample: blood. The receptor set was obtained from a man aged 30 to 39 in good health. The CDR3 runs from the conserved cysteine through the conserved F or W. D genes are given only for firm matches. Only part of the rows carry a size: once, few, many, or a class if the clone is expanded.

DNA: TGTGCCAGCAGCAGAAACCTAGCGATGGTCGCAGATACGCAGTATTTT
CDR3: CASSRNLAMVADTQYF
V: TRBV21-1
size: .
J: TRBJ2-3
D: .

DNA: TGTGCCAGCAGACGAAGGGGGGACACTGAAGCTTTCTTT
CDR3: CASRRRGDTEAFF
V: TRBV12-3/TRBV12-4
size: few
J: TRBJ1-1
D: .

DNA: TGTGCCAGCAGTGAATTGGGGCAGGGGGTTCGCGGAGAGTCCTACGAGCAGTACTTC
CDR3: CASSELGQGVRGESYEQYF
V: TRBV6-1
size: .
J: TRBJ2-7
D: TRBD1

DNA: TGTGCCAGCAGTGTGCTACTAAACAACAATGAGCAGTTCTTC
CDR3: CASSVLLNNNEQFF
V: TRBV12-3/TRBV12-4
size: .
J: TRBJ2-1
D: .

DNA: TGCGCCAGCAGCCAAGGAGGCGGGGGGCGGCAGTTCTTC
CDR3: CASSQGGGGRQFF
V: TRBV4-3
size: .
J: TRBJ2-1
D: TRBD2

DNA: TGTGCCAGCAGCTTAGCCCCGATGGGTTCTGGAAACACCATATATTTT
CDR3: CASSLAPMGSGNTIYF
V: TRBV7-2
size: .
J: TRBJ1-3
D: .

DNA: TGTGCCAGCAGCCAGAGGGAAAATGAGCAGTTCTTC
CDR3: CASSQRENEQFF
V: TRBV12-3/TRBV12-4
size: many
J: TRBJ2-1
D: .

DNA: TGTGCCAGCAGTTCCCCCCGGGGCTACGAGCAGTACTTC
CDR3: CASSSPRGYEQYF
V: TRBV6-5
size: few
J: TRBJ2-7
D: .

DNA: TGTGCCAGCGCCGCGACGGCCGGTGAAGCTTTCTTT
CDR3: CASAATAGEAFF
V: TRBV25-1
size: .
J: TRBJ1-1
D: .

DNA: TGTGCCAGCAGTCTAACTAAGGGCGAGCAGTACTTC
CDR3: CASSLTKGEQYF
V: TRBV12-3/TRBV12-4
size: .
J: TRBJ2-7
D: .

DNA: TGTGCCAGCAGTTTGTTGAGGATGGGTAAGGTCCAAGAGACCCAGTACTTC
CDR3: CASSLLRMGKVQETQYF
V: TRBV28
size: .
J: TRBJ2-5
D: .

DNA: TGTGCCAGCAGGGACATCTACATTCAGTACTTC
CDR3: CASRDIYIQYF
V: TRBV27
size: .
J: TRBJ2-4
D: .

DNA: TGTGCCAGCAGCCGGGACCCCAAAGGGGGCAATAATTCACCCCTCCACTTT
CDR3: CASSRDPKGGNNSPLHF
V: TRBV14
size: once
J: TRBJ1-6
D: TRBD1

DNA: TGTGCCAGCAGCTTCGTACGGACACAAACAGATACGCAGTATTTT
CDR3: CASSFVRTQTDTQYF
V: TRBV7-2
size: few
J: TRBJ2-3
D: .

DNA: TGTGCCAGCAGTGAGAACAGGGACACAGATACGCAGTATTTT
CDR3: CASSENRDTDTQYF
V: TRBV2
size: .
J: TRBJ2-3
D: .

DNA: TGTACCAGCAGCCAAGAGGGGGGCCTGGGTCAGCCCCAGCATTTT
CDR3: CTSSQEGGLGQPQHF
V: TRBV3-1
size: .
J: TRBJ1-5
D: .